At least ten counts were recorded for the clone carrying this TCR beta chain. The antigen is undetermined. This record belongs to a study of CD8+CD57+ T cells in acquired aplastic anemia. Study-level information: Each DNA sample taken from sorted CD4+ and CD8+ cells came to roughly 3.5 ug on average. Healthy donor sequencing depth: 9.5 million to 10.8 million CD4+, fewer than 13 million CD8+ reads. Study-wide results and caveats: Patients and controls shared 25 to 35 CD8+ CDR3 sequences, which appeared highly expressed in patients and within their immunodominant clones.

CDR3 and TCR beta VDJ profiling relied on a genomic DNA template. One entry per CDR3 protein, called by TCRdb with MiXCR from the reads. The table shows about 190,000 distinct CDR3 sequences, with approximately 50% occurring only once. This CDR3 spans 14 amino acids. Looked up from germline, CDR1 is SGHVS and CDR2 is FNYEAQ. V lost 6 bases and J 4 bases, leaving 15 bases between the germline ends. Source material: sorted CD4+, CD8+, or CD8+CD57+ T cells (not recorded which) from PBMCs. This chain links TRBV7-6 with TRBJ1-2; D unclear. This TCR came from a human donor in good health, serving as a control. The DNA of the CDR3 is TGTGCCAGCAGGCATAACAAGGGCGTCTATGGCTACACCTTC. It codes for CASRHNKGVYGYTF. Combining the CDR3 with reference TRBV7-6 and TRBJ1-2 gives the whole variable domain GAGVSQSPRYKVTKRGQDVALRCDPISGHVSLYWYRQALGQGPEFLTYFNYEAQQDKSGLPNDRFSAERPEGSISTLTIQRTEQRDSAMYRCASRHNKGVYGYTFGSGTRLTVV.